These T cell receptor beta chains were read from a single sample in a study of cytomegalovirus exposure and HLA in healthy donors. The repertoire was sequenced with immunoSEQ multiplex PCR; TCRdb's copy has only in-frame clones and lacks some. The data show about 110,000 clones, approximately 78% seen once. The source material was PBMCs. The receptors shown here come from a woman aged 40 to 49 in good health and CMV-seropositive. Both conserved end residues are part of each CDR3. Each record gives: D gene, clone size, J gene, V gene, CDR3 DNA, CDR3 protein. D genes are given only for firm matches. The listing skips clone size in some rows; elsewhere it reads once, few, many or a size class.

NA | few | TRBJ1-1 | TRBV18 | TGTGCCAGCTCACCGACAGAGAACACTGAAGCTTTCTTT | CASSPTENTEAFF
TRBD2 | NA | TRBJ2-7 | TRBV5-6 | TGTGCCAGCAGGTCTAGCGGGGGGACTATCCTTTACGAGCAGTACTTC | CASRSSGGTILYEQYF
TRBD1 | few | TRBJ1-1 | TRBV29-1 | TGCAGCGGAGAGGGACAGCCGAACACTGAAGCTTTCTTT | CSGEGQPNTEAFF
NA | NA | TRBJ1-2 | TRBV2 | TGTGCCAGCAGTGTGGAGGGGCAGAACTATGGCTACACCTTC | CASSVEGQNYGYTF
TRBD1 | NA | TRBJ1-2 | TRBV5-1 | TGCGCCAGCCGCGAAGTCGGACAGGGGGCGGGAGGCTACACCTTC | CASREVGQGAGGYTF
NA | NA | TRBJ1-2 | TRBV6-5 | TGTGCCAGCAGGGGCGATTTGGCTAACTATGGCTACACCTTC | CASRGDLANYGYTF
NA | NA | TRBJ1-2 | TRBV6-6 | TGTGCCAGCAGTTTGAAAGGGGTGAACTATGGCTACACCTTC | CASSLKGVNYGYTF
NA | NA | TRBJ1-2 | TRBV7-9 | TGTGCCAGCAGCTTAGAGACGAGGGGCTACACCTTC | CASSLETRGYTF
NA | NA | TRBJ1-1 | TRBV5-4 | TGTGCCAGCAGCTTGCCAGGGAAGACTGAAGCTTTCTTT | CASSLPGKTEAFF
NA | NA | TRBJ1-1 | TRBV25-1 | TGTGCCAGCAGTGTGGACAGCACTGAAGCTTTCTTT | CASSVDSTEAFF
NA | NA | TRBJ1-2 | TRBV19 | TGTGCCAGTAGTAGTACAGGGTTTTTCTATGGCTACACCTTC | CASSSTGFFYGYTF
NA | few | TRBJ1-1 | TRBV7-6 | TGTGCCAGCAGCTTAGCGCTAACGAACACTGAAGCTTTCTTT | CASSLALTNTEAFF
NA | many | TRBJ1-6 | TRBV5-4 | TGTGCCAGCAGCTTTCCGTCGGAGAGCTCCTATAATTCACCCCTCCACTTT | CASSFPSESSYNSPLHF
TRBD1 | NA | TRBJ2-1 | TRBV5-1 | TGCGCCAGCAGCTTGGAACAGGGGTACAATGAGCAGTTCTTC | CASSLEQGYNEQFF
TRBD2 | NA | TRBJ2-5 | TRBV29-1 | TGCAGCGTTGAAGACAGCGGGACTCCCGAGGAGACCCAGTACTTC | CSVEDSGTPEETQYF
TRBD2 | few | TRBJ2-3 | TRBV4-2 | TGTGCCAGCAGCCAAGATAGTCTAGCGGGGAGCACAGATACGCAGTATTTT | CASSQDSLAGSTDTQYF
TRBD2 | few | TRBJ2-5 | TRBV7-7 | TGTGCTAGCAGCCATGGGACTAGCGGGGGGGCAGGAGAGACCCAGTACTTC | CASSHGTSGGAGETQYF
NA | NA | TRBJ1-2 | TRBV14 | TGTGCCAGCAGCCAAGGTCCAGGTTTCTATGGCTACACCTTC | CASSQGPGFYGYTF
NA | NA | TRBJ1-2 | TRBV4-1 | TGCGCCAGCAGCCATATGGACAGAGCTGGCTACACCTTC | CASSHMDRAGYTF
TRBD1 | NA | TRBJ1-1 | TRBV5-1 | TGCGCCAGCAGCTTGGCCGAGACAGGGATTTATGAAGCTTTCTTT | CASSLAETGIYEAFF
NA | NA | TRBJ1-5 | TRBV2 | TGTGCCAGCAGTGACCGTCTTGCCGGGGAGCCCCAGCATTTT | CASSDRLAGEPQHF
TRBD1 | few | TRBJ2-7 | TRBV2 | TGTGCCAGCAGTACCGGGACAGGGAGCTACGAGCAGTACTTC | CASSTGTGSYEQYF
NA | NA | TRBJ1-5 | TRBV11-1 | TGTGCCAGCAGCTTAGCGGAGAGTCAGCCCCAGCATTTT | CASSLAESQPQHF
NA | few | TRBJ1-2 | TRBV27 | TGTGCCAGCAGTTTAAGGGGCAATAACTATGGCTACACCTTC | CASSLRGNNYGYTF
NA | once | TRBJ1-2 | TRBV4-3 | TGCGCCAGCAGCCAAGGTTGGGGGGGATTCTATGGCTACACCTTC | CASSQGWGGFYGYTF
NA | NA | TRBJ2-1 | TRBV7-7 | TGTGCTAGCAGCTTAGGGCGCTACGGGGGTAATGAGCAGTTCTTC | CASSLGRYGGNEQFF